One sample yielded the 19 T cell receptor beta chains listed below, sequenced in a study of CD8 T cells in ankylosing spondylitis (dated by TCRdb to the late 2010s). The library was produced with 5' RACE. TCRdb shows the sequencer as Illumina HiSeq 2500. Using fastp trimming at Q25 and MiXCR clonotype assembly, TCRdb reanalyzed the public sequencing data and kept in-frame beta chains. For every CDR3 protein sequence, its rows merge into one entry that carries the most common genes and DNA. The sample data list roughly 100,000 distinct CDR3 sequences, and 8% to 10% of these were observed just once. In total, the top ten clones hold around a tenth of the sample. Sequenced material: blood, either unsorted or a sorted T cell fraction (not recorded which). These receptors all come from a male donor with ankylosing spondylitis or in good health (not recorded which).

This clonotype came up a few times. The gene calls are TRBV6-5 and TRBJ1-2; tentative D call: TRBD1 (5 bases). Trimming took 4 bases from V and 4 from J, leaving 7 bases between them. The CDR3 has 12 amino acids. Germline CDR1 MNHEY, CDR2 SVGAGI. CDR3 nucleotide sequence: TGTGCCAGCAGTTCCCAGGGCTATGGCTACACCTTC. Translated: CASSSQGYGYTF.

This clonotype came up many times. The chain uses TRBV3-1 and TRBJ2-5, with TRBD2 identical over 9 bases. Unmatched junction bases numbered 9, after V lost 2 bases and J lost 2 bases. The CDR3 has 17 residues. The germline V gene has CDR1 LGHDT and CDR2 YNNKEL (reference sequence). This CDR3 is CASSQLASGATQETQYF. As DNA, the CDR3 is TGTGCCAGCAGCCAACTGGCTAGCGGGGCCACTCAAGAGACCCAGTACTTC.

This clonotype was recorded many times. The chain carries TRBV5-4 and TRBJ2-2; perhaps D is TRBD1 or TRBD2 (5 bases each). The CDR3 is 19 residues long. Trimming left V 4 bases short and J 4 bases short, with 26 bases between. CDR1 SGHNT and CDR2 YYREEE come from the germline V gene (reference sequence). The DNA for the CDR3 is TGTGCCAGCAGCACACAGGAAGGAATGGGTCGAGGGATCACCGGGGAGCTGTTTTTT. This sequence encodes CASSTQEGMGRGITGELFF.

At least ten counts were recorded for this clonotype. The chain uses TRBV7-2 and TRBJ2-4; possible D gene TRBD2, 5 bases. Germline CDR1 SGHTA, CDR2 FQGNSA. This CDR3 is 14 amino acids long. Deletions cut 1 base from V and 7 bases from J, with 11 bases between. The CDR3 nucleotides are TGTGCCAGCAGCTTAGTAGGGAGCGGTAACATTCAGTACTTC. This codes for CASSLVGSGNIQYF.

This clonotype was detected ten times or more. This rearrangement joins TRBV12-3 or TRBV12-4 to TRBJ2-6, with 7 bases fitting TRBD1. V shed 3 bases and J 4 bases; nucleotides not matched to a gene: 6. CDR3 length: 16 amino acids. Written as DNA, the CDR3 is TGTGCCAGCAGTTTTGGAACAGGGGCGGGGGCCAACGTCCTGACTTTC. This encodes CASSFGTGAGANVLTF.

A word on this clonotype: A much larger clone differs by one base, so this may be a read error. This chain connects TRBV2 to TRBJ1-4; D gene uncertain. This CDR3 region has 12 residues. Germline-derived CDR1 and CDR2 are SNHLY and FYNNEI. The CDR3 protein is CASRAPNEKLVF. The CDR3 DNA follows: TGTGCCAGCAGGGCACCGAATGAAAAACTGGTTTTT.

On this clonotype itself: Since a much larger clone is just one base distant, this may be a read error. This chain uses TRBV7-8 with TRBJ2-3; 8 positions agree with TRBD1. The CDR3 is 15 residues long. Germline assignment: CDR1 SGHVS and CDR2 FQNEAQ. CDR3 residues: CASSLVDRVADTRYF. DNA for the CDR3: TGTGCCAGCAGCTTAGTGGACAGGGTTGCAGATACGCGGTATTTT.

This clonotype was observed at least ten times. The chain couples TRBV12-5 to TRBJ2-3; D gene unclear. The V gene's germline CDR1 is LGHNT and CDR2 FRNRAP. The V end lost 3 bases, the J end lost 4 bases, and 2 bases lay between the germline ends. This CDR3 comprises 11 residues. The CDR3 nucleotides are TGTGCTAGTGGTTTAGCAGATACGCAGTATTTT. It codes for CASGLADTQYF.

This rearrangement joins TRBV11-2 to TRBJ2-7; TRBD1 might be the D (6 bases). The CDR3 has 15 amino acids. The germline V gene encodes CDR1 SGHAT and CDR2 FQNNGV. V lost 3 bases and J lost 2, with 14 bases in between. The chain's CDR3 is CASSLGASPTYEQYF. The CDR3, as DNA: TGTGCCAGCAGCTTGGGGGCTAGCCCAACCTACGAGCAGTACTTC.

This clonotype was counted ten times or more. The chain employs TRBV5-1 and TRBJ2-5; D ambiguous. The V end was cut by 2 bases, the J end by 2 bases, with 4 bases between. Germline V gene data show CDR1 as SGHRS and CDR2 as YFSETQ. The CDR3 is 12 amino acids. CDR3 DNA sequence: TGCGCCAGCAGCTTAACTCAAGAGACCCAGTACTTC. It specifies CASSLTQETQYF.

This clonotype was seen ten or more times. The CDR3 here is CASKPIGARTGELFF. The DNA of the CDR3 is TGTGCCAGCAAGCCTATCGGGGCTAGAACCGGGGAGCTGTTTTTT. The chain has TRBV2 and TRBJ2-2; D tentatively fits TRBD1 or TRBD2 (5 bases each). Germline CDR1 and CDR2: SNHLY and FYNNEI. With 7 bases removed from V and 5 bases from J, the gap between germline ends came to 17 bases. There are 15 residues in the CDR3. The full variable domain, completed using reference TRBV2 and TRBJ2-2, is EPEVTQTPSHQVTQMGQEVILRCVPISNHLYFYWYRQILGQKVEFLVSFYNNEISEKSEIFDDQFSVERPDGSNFTLKIRSTKLEDSAMYFCASKPIGARTGELFFGEGSRLTVL.

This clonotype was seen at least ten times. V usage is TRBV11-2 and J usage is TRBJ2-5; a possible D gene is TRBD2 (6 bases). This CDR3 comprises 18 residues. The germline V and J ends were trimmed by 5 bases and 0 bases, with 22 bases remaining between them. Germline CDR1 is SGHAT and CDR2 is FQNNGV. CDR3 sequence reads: CASSQGPGSGKYQETQYF. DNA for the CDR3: TGTGCCAGCAGCCAAGGGCCAGGTAGCGGAAAGTACCAAGAGACCCAGTACTTC.

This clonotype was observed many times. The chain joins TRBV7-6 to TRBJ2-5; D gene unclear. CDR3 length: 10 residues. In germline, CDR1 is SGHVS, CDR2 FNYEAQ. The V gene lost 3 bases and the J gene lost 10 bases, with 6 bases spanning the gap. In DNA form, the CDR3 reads TGTGCCAGCAGCTTGGGTGGCCAGTACTTC. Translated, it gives CASSLGGQYF.

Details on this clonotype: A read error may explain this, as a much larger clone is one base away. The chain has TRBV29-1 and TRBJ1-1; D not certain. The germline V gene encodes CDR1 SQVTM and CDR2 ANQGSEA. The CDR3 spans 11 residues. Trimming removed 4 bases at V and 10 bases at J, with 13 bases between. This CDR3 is CSVARLAVAFF. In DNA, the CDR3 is TGCAGCGTTGCCCGGCTGGCTGTAGCTTTCTTT.

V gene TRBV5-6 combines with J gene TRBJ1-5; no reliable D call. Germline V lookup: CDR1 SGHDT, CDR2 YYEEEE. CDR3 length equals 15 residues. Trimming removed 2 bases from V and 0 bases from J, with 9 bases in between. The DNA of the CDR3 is TGTGCCAGCAGCTTTAGTCCCCTTAGCAATCAGCCCCAGCATTTT. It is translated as CASSFSPLSNQPQHF.

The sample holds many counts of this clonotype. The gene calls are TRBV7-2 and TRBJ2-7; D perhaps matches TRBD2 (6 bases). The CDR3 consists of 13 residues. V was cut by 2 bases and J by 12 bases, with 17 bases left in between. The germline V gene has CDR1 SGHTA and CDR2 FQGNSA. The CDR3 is CASSLRTVGGSYF. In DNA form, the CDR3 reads TGTGCCAGCAGCTTAAGAACTGTCGGGGGTTCGTACTTC.

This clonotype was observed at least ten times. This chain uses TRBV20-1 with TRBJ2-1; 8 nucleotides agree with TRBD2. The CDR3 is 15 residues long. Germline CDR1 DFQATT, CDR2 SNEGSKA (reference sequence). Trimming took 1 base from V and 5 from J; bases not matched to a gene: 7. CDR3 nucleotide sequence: TGCAGTGCTAGAGTTCGGGCGGGAGGCCACAATGAGCAGTTCTTC. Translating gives CSARVRAGGHNEQFF.

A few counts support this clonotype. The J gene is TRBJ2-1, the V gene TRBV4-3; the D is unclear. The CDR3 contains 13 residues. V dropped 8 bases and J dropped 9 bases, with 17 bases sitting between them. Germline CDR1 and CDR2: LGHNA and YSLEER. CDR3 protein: CASSRSNFGEQFF. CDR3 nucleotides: TGCGCCAGCTCGAGATCCAACTTTGGTGAGCAGTTCTTC.

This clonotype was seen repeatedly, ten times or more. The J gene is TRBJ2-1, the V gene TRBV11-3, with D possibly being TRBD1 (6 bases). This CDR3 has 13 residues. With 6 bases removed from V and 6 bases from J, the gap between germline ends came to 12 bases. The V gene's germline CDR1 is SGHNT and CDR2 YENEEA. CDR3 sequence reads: CASRSQGTNEQFF. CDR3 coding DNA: TGTGCCAGCAGGTCACAGGGAACCAATGAGCAGTTCTTC. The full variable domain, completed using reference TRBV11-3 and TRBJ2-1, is EAGVVQSPRYKIIEKKQPVAFWCNPISGHNTLYWYLQNLGQGPELLIRYENEEAVDDSQLPKDRFSAERLKGVDSTLKIQPAELGDSAVYLCASRSQGTNEQFFGPGTRLTVL.